Below, 3 T cell receptor beta chains from the same sample are listed, as sequenced in a study of vaccination and CD4 T cells after COVID-19. Cultured CD4+ T-cell DNA underwent Oncomine TCR Beta short-read sequencing. TCRdb analysed the PCR reads with MiXCR anew, one entry per CDR3 protein. Here the sample spans around 15,000 distinct CDR3 sequences, about 40% being singletons. Treatment denoted: 10-day PBMC culture with coronavirus spike peptide pools or control peptides (ViraFEST assay). For these TCRs, the target antigens are not known. The specimen was CD4+ T cells from blood, cultured in vitro. Receptors were obtained from a human donor who had recovered from COVID-19.

The chain is built from TRBV10-2 and TRBJ2-7; D uncertain. CDR3 length equals 14 residues. Germline-derived CDR1 and CDR2 are WSHSY and SAAADI. The germline V and J ends were trimmed by 0 bases and 9 bases, with 15 bases remaining between them. This CDR3 reads CASSESLPPLRQYF. For the CDR3, the DNA is TGCGCCAGCAGTGAGTCTTTGCCTCCTCTACGGCAGTACTTC.

This chain connects TRBV11-2 to TRBJ2-2, with TRBD1 matching over 10 bases. Trimming cost V 4 bases and J 6 bases; bases outside gene matches: 8. The CDR3 loop spans 16 amino acids. CDR1 and CDR2 (germline): SGHAT, FQNNGV. The CDR3 loop is CASSWTRTGGSGELFF. CDR3 bases: TGTGCCAGCAGCTGGACTCGGACAGGGGGTTCCGGGGAGCTGTTTTTT.

This chain joins TRBV6-1 and TRBJ2-7; D gene ambiguous. Trimming took 7 bases from V and 8 from J, leaving 15 bases between them. Germline loops: CDR1 MNHNS, CDR2 SASEGT. The CDR3 sequence is 12 residues long. CDR3: CASTSGIGQQYF. For the CDR3, the DNA is TGTGCCAGCACCTCTGGGATCGGGCAGCAGTACTTC.